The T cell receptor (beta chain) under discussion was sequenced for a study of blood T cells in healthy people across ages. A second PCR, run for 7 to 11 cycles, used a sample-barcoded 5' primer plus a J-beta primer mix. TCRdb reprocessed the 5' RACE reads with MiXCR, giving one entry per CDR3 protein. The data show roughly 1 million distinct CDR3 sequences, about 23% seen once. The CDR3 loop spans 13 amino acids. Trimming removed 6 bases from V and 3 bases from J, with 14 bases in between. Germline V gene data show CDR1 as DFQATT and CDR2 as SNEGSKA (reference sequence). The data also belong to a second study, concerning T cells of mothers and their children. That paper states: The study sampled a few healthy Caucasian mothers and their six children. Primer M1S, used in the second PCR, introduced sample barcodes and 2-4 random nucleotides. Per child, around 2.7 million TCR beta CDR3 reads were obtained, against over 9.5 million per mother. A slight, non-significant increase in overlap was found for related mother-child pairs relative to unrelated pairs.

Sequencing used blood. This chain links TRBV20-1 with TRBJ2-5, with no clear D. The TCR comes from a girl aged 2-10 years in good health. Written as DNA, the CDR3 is TGCAGTGCCCGACCGTCTGGGGAAGAGACCCAGTACTTC. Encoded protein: CSARPSGEETQYF.